This T cell receptor beta chain originates from a study of OX40 agonist ivuxolimab in advanced cancers. About the research overall: Ivuxolimab is an agonistic anti-OX40 (CD134) antibody, and patients were treated with it. Among those enrolled, mean age was about 63 years (range 23 to 79) and over 70% were male. Study-wide findings and caveats: The study found that CD8+ T cells averaged more expanded clones than CD4+.

The CDR3 runs 12 residues. Germline-derived CDR1 and CDR2 are MNHNY and SVGAGI (reference sequence). Trimming removed 8 bases at V and 4 bases at J, with 12 bases between. Note on this clone: Its antigen remains unknown.

Sequenced by immunoSEQ multiplex PCR; TCRdb stores in-frame clones only, minus some. The repertoire holds about 17,000 clones, with approximately 83% as singletons. This TCR was sampled from an adult with an advanced solid tumor such as melanoma, head and neck, liver or kidney cancer. This chain joins TRBV6-6 and TRBJ2-7, with D tentatively TRBD1 or TRBD2 (5 bases each). The sequencing here drew on CD4+ or CD8+ T cells sorted from blood, taken in a trial of the OX40 agonist ivuxolimab. CDR3: CASLGPRYEQYF. The CDR3 DNA reads as TGTGCCAGCCTGGGACCCCGTTACGAGCAGTACTTC.